A single sample is the source of the 21 T cell receptor beta chains below, sequenced in a study of T cell changes during pregnancy in multiple sclerosis. Profiling relied on immunoSEQ multiplex PCR, and the TCRdb table lists in-frame clones only, not all of them. This sample carries 40,000 to 50,000 clones, 90% to 95% of them seen once, and the ten largest clones take 4% to 5.5%. This specimen consisted of CD8+ T cells from peripheral blood mononuclear cells, obtained in the first trimester of pregnancy. Every receptor here comes from a female donor with multiple sclerosis, enrolled in a pregnancy study.

The J gene is TRBJ2-3, the V gene TRBV25-1, with D maybe TRBD1 (6 bases). The CDR3 extends over 15 amino acids. The V end was cut by 8 bases, the J end by 4 bases, with 19 bases between. Germline values: CDR1 MGHDK, CDR2 SYGVNS. CDR3 DNA: TGTGCCAGCCACCAACAGGGCGCAGATCCAGATACGCAGTATTTT. Protein: CASHQQGADPDTQYF.

V usage is TRBV25-1 and J usage is TRBJ2-7, with D possibly TRBD1 on 6 matching bases. V lost 2 bases, J lost 0 bases, and 17 bases lay in between. The CDR3 spans 17 residues. Germline loops: CDR1 MGHDK, CDR2 SYGVNS. CDR3 region: CASSEHRDTDVSYEQYF. DNA for the CDR3: TGTGCCAGCAGTGAACACCGGGACACCGACGTCTCCTACGAGCAGTACTTC.

The chain couples TRBV28 to TRBJ2-3; 8 bases match TRBD1. Germline trimming cut 7 bases from V and 3 bases from J; bases unmatched to any gene: 9. Germline-derived CDR1 and CDR2 are MDHEN and SYDVKM. CDR3 size: 15 residues. The CDR3 nucleotides are TGTGCCAGCAACCTACAGGGGGGAGTGACAGATACGCAGTATTTT. Protein sequence: CASNLQGGVTDTQYF.

The chain's CDR3 is CAWSGLADEQFF. CDR3 nucleotide sequence: TGTGCCTGGAGTGGACTAGCTGATGAGCAGTTCTTC. This chain links TRBV30 with TRBJ2-1; TRBD2 matches 7 bases. CDR1 and CDR2 from the germline V gene are GTSNPN and SVGIG (reference sequence). V was clipped by 1 base and J by 8 bases; unmatched bases: 2. The CDR3 runs to 12 residues.

The V and J genes are TRBV6-1 and TRBJ2-7; 11 bases are shared with TRBD1. V shed 3 bases and J 4 bases; nucleotides not matched to a gene: 5. This CDR3 has 15 residues. From germline, CDR1 is MNHNS and CDR2 SASEGT. CDR3 sequence reads: CASSEGDRGFYEQYF. The CDR3, as DNA: TGTGCCAGCAGTGAGGGGGACAGGGGGTTTTACGAGCAGTACTTC.

The rearrangement uses TRBV9 and TRBJ1-1; a weak D match, TRBD1 (5 bases). The germline V gene encodes CDR1 SGDLS and CDR2 YYNGEE. The CDR3 covers 13 residues. V was shortened by 4 bases and J by 4 bases, with 11 bases between the two germline ends. The CDR3 region has the DNA TGTGCCAGCAGCTTGGGGGGAGGCACTGAAGCTTTCTTT. It yields the protein CASSLGGGTEAFF.

A word on this clone: At one of its ends the junction is not consistent with the germline gene, which may arise from a read error. V gene TRBV2 combines with J gene TRBJ1-1; D call uncertain. CDR1 is SNHLY, CDR2 FYNNEI, per germline. CDR3 length: 10 residues. CDR3 sequence reads: CASRGAMSGF. CDR3 bases: TGTGCCAGCCGCGGCGCTATGAGTGGATTT. Using reference TRBV2 and TRBJ1-1 for the parts outside the CDR3, the full variable domain is EPEVTQTPSHQVTQMGQEVILRCVPISNHLYFYWYRQILGQKVEFLVSFYNNEISEKSEIFDDQFSVERPDGSNFTLKIRSTKLEDSAMYFCASRGAMSGFGQGTRLTVV.

V and J are TRBV27 and TRBJ2-5; a possible D gene is TRBD1 (6 bases). The germline CDR1 and CDR2 sequences are MNHEY and SMNVEV (reference sequence). The length of the CDR3 is 16 residues. V was shortened by 2 bases and J by 1 base, with 14 bases between the two germline ends. In DNA form, the CDR3 reads TGTGCCAGCAGTTTAGTGTGGGGGCGATCCCAAGAGACCCAGTACTTC. Residues: CASSLVWGRSQETQYF.

The rearrangement joins TRBV7-9 to TRBJ2-7; 7 bases are a match to TRBD2. V lost 5 bases and J lost 4; bases outside the gene matches: 5. The CDR3 length is 13 residues. Germline V gene lookup returns CDR1 SEHNR and CDR2 FQNEAQ (reference sequence). CDR3 sequence: CASSPGGRYEQYF. The CDR3 nucleotides are TGTGCCAGCAGCCCCGGGGGGAGGTACGAGCAGTACTTC.

The chain employs TRBV28 and TRBJ1-4; TRBD1 might be the D (6 bases). Germline V gene data show CDR1 as MDHEN and CDR2 as SYDVKM. The CDR3 is made up of 13 amino acids. Trimming removed 2 bases from V and 12 bases from J, with 13 bases in between. CDR3 DNA sequence: TGTGCCAGCAGTTTAAGGGAGGGGGGGGAACTGTTTTTT. Amino acids: CASSLREGGELFF.

The rearrangement joins TRBV9 to TRBJ2-1, with D tentatively TRBD1 (6 bases). Germline values: CDR1 SGDLS, CDR2 YYNGEE. CDR3 size: 15 residues. Trimming cost V 3 bases and J 8 bases, with 18 bases left between them. The CDR3 nucleotides are TGTGCCAGCAGCGGCCGGACAGCCCGAGCCGATGAGCAGTTCTTC. This encodes CASSGRTARADEQFF.

The chain combines TRBV10-2 with TRBJ1-5; D may be TRBD1 (5 bases). Germline CDR1 reads WSHSY; CDR2 reads SAAADI. This CDR3 has 17 residues. Trimming shortened V by 10 bases and J by 0 bases, and 22 bases separated the two germline ends. In DNA, the CDR3 is TGCGCCACCGCGGGGACGGCGGTCTTCTATAGCAATCAGCCCCAGCATTTT. Translation: CATAGTAVFYSNQPQHF.

The rearrangement uses TRBV27 and TRBJ2-1, with 14 bases aligning to TRBD2. V lost 6 bases, J lost 4 bases, and 17 bases stayed unmatched. This CDR3 is built from 20 residues. Germline V lookup: CDR1 MNHEY, CDR2 SMNVEV (reference sequence). The chain's CDR3 is CASSPGRDMGLAGVYNEQFF. CDR3 bases: TGTGCCAGCAGCCCTGGGAGGGACATGGGACTAGCGGGAGTATACAATGAGCAGTTCTTC.

V gene TRBV6-6 combines with J gene TRBJ2-7; 7 positions agree with TRBD2. Looked up from germline, CDR1 is MNHNY and CDR2 is SVGAGI (reference sequence). The V and J ends lost 5 bases and 2 bases, in that order; junction bases with no gene match: 9. The CDR3 spans 15 residues. The DNA of the CDR3 is TGTGCCAGCAGTGGGAGGGGTCCCGATCCCTACGAGCAGTACTTC. Protein: CASSGRGPDPYEQYF.

The chain joins TRBV5-1 to TRBJ1-1, with 7 bases aligning to TRBD1. The V gene end was trimmed by 0 bases and the J gene end by 1 base; junction bases not matched to a gene: 6. Germline V gene lookup returns CDR1 SGHRS and CDR2 YFSETQ. This CDR3 has 16 amino acids. CDR3 sequence reads: CASSLGYAGGNTEAFF. CDR3 sequence (DNA): TGCGCCAGCAGCTTGGGGTATGCAGGGGGGAACACTGAAGCTTTCTTT.

The chain links TRBV7-2 to TRBJ2-1; no clear D. This CDR3 has 17 amino acids. Germline V gene lookup returns CDR1 SGHTA and CDR2 FQGNSA. V was cut by 4 bases and J by 5 bases, with 21 bases left in between. CDR3 coding DNA: TGTGCCAGCAGCTCGACATTGGCTGCCATAACAAACAATGAGCAGTTCTTC. Translated, it gives CASSSTLAAITNNEQFF.

The chain couples TRBV19 to TRBJ1-2; 8 bases match TRBD1. Germline V gene data show CDR1 as LNHDA and CDR2 as SQIVND (reference sequence). With 3 bases clipped from V and 2 bases from J, the junction kept 5 bases outside the gene matches. There are 15 residues in the CDR3. The DNA of the CDR3 is TGTGCCAGTAGTATCGATACAGGGGGAAACTATGGCTACACCTTC. It yields the protein CASSIDTGGNYGYTF.

The chain joins TRBV6-1 to TRBJ1-2; D not resolved. This CDR3 region has 18 residues. The V gene lost 2 bases and the J gene lost 4 bases, with 23 bases spanning the gap. CDR1 and CDR2 (germline): MNHNS, SASEGT. The chain's CDR3 is CASSEMPGGGRDVYGYTF. CDR3 coding DNA: TGTGCCAGCAGTGAAATGCCTGGCGGAGGGAGAGATGTCTATGGCTACACCTTC.

This chain uses TRBV9 with TRBJ1-2; D unresolved. V was clipped by 2 bases and J by 1 base, with 15 bases between them. This CDR3 has 16 residues. Per germline, CDR1 SGDLS and CDR2 YYNGEE. The CDR3 DNA follows: TGTGCCAGCAGCGTGGAGGCCGTTTTTATTAACTATGGCTACACCTTC. Protein sequence: CASSVEAVFINYGYTF.

This chain joins TRBV6-4 and TRBJ1-5; D may be TRBD1 (5 bases). The ends were cut back, 6 bases at V and 1 base at J, with 7 bases in the middle. The length of the CDR3 is 13 residues. Germline V CDR1 and CDR2: MRHNA, SNTAGT. DNA of the CDR3: TGTGCCAGCAGCCAGGGAAGCAATCAGCCCCAGCATTTT. Translated: CASSQGSNQPQHF.

This chain links TRBV28 with TRBJ1-2, with TRBD1 as a possible D gene (5 bases). The germline V gene encodes CDR1 MDHEN and CDR2 SYDVKM. V was pared by 5 bases and J by 1 base, with 20 bases between. The CDR3 runs to 17 residues. In nucleotides, the CDR3 is TGTGCCAGCAGTCCTTCGTGGGGGGGTTTACTTAACTATGGCTACACCTTC. Protein product: CASSPSWGGLLNYGYTF.